This T cell receptor (beta chain) was captured by sequencing in a study of human T cells and chemical hapten exposure. V shed 4 bases and J 2 bases; nucleotides not matched to a gene: 8. Germline values: CDR1 SQVTM, CDR2 ANQGSEA. The CDR3 has 14 residues. This clonotype was seen repeatedly, ten times or more. Separate cDNA molecules received unique molecular identifiers, which the library attached to them. TCRdb itself ran the reads through MiXCR, one entry per CDR3 protein. The sample shows 95,000 to 150,000 distinct CDR3 sequences, 6.5% to 10% of them seen only once. The total RNA was obtained from whole blood that was not fractionated.

V is TRBV29-1 and J is TRBJ2-7, with 7 nucleotides matching TRBD2. The source of this sequence is a human donor in good health. Some clones in this sample may be carry-over from other donors' samples. The sequencing sample was made of whole blood. The DNA of the CDR3 is TGCAGCGTTGCAACGACTAGCTCAACCTACGAGCAGTACTTC. Translated: CSVATTSSTYEQYF.